This TCR beta chain was obtained from a study of tumor-infiltrating lymphocytes in primary liver carcinoma. Looking at the study overall: Tumors were stage T1-T3 N0M0, about 4.2 to 11 cm across.

Making TCR beta cDNA involved approximately 530 ng total RNA and a constant-region primer. Nested multiplex PCR, run for three rounds with slightly modified ARM-PCR, yielded TCR beta libraries. TCRdb re-analysed the multiplex PCR reads in MiXCR, keeping a single row per CDR3 protein. Here the sample spans about 310,000 distinct CDR3 sequences, about 62% being singletons. Germline DNA was also extracted, while the blood RNA originated from unsorted whole blood. Sequencing was carried out using peripheral blood. The receptor comes from a middle-aged man with primary liver carcinoma and hepatitis B virus infection.

CDR3 sequence: CATSDSKGRTTEAFF. CDR3 coding DNA: TGTGCCACCAGTGATTCTAAAGGGCGAACTACTGAAGCTTTCTTT. The rearrangement joins TRBV24-1 to TRBJ1-1; D uncertain. Germline-derived CDR1 and CDR2 are KGHDR and SFDVKD. Trimming pared 2 bases from V and 5 bases from J, leaving 14 bases between. The CDR3 has 15 amino acids.